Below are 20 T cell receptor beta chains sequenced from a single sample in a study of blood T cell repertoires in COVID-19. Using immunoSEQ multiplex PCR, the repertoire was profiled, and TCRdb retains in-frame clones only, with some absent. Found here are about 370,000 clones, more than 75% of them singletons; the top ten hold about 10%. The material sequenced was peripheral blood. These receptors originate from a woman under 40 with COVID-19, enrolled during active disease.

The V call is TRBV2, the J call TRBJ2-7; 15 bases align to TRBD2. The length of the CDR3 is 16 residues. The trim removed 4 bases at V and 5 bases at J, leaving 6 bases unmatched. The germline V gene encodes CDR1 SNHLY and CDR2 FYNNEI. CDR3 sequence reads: CASSAGLAGGGNEQYF. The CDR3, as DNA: TGTGCCAGCAGTGCGGGACTAGCGGGAGGAGGGAACGAGCAGTACTTC.

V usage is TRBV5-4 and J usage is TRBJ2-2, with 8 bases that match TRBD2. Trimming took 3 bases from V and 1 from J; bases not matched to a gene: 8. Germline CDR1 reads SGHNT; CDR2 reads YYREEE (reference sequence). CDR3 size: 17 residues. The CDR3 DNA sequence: TGTGCCAGCAGCTCCTCGGGGGGGAGCCGGAACACCGGGGAGCTGTTTTTT. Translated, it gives CASSSSGGSRNTGELFF. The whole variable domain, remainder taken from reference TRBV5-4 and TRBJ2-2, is ETGVTQSPTHLIKTRGQQVTLRCSSQSGHNTVSWYQQALGQGPQFIFQYYREEENGRGNFPPRFSGLQFPNYSSELNVNALELDDSALYLCASSSSGGSRNTGELFFGEGSRLTVL.

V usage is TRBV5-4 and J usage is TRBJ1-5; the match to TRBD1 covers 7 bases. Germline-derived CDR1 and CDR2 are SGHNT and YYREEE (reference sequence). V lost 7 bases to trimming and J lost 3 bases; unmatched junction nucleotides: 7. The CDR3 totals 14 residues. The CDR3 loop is CASSIGGSNQPQHF. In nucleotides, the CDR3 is TGTGCCAGCTCTATAGGGGGCTCCAATCAGCCCCAGCATTTT. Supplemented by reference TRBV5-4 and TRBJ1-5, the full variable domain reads ETGVTQSPTHLIKTRGQQVTLRCSSQSGHNTVSWYQQALGQGPQFIFQYYREEENGRGNFPPRFSGLQFPNYSSELNVNALELDDSALYLCASSIGGSNQPQHFGDGTRLSIL.

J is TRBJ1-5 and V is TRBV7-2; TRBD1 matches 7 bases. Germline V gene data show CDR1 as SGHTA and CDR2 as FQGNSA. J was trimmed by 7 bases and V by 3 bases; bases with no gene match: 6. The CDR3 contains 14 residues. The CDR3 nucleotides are TGTGCCAGCAGCTTGCAGGGGGTGGGGCAGCCCCAGCATTTT. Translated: CASSLQGVGQPQHF.

The CDR3 loop is CAWSGGSYEKLFF. DNA of the CDR3: TGTGCCTGGAGTGGCGGGTCCTATGAAAAACTGTTTTTT. This chain connects TRBV30 to TRBJ1-4; D remains unclear. Germline CDR1 GTSNPN, CDR2 SVGIG (reference sequence). The CDR3 runs 13 residues. Trimming removed 1 base from V and 6 bases from J, with 9 bases in between.

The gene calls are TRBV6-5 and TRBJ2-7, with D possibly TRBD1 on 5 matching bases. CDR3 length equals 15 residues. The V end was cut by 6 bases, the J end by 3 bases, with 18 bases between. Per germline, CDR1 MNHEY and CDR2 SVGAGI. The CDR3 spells CASSSKGKVFYEQYF. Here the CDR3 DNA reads TGTGCCAGCAGCTCGAAGGGGAAGGTATTCTACGAGCAGTACTTC.

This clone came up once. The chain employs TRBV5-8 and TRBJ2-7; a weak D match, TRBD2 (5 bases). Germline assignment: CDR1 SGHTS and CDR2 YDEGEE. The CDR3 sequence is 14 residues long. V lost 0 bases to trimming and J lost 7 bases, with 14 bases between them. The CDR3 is CASSLVGAASEQYF. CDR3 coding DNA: TGTGCCAGCAGCTTGGTGGGAGCCGCTTCGGAGCAGTACTTC.

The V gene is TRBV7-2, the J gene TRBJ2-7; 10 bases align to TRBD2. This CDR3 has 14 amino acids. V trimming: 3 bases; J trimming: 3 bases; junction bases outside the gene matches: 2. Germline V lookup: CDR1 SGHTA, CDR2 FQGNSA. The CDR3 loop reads CASSLTSGFYEQYF. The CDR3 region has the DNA TGTGCCAGCAGCTTGACTAGCGGGTTCTACGAGCAGTACTTC.

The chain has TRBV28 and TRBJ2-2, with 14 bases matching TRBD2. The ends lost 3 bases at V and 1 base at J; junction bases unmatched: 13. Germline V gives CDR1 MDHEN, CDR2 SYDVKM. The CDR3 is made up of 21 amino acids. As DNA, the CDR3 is TGTGCCAGCAGTTTTCTATTCCTGACTAGCGGGAGGGCACGGAACACCGGGGAGCTGTTTTTT. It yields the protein CASSFLFLTSGRARNTGELFF.

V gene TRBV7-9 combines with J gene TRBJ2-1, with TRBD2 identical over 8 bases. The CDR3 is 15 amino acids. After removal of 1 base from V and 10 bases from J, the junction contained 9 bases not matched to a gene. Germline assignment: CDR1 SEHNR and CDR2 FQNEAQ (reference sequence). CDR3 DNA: TGTGCCAGCAGCTTAGTGGTCGGGAGGGCCCAGGAGCAGTTCTTC. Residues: CASSLVVGRAQEQFF.

CDR3 sequence (DNA): TGTGCCAGCAGCTTTTTTGCGACAGGGGGGACCGGGGAGCTGTTTTTT. Translated, it gives CASSFFATGGTGELFF. This sequence joins TRBV5-4 and TRBJ2-2, with 9 nucleotides matching TRBD1. With V trimmed by 2 bases and J by 5 bases, 7 bases remained unmatched. Germline V gives CDR1 SGHNT, CDR2 YYREEE (reference sequence). The CDR3 has 16 amino acids.

CDR3 sequence reads: CASSPDRVATGELFF. CDR3 in DNA: TGTGCCAGCAGCCCCGACAGGGTTGCCACCGGGGAGCTGTTTTTT. The gene calls are TRBV7-9 and TRBJ2-2; 7 bases align to TRBD1. The length of the CDR3 is 15 residues. The V segment lost 5 bases and the J segment 4 bases; nucleotides outside the gene matches: 7. Germline V gene data show CDR1 as SEHNR and CDR2 as FQNEAQ (reference sequence).

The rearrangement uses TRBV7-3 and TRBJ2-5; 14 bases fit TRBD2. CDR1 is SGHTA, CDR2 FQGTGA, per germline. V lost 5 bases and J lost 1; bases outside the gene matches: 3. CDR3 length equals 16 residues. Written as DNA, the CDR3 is TGTGCCAGCAGCAGGGGACTAGCGGGGGCCCAAGAGACCCAGTACTTC. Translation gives CASSRGLAGAQETQYF.

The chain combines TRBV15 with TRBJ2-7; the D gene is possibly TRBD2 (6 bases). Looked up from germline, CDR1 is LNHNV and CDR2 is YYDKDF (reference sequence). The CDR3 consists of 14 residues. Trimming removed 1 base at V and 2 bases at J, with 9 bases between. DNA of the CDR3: TGTGCCACCAGCAGAGTCGGGAGCACCTACGAGCAGTACTTC. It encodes CATSRVGSTYEQYF.

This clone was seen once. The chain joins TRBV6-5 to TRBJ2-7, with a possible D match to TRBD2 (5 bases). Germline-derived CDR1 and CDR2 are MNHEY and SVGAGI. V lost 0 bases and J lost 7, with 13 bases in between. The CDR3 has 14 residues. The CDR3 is CASSYSRGSGEQYF. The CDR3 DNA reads TGTGCCAGCAGTTACTCGAGAGGATCGGGGGAGCAGTACTTC.

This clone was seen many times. The CDR3 sequence is CASSPGRQWEQYF. DNA of the CDR3: TGTGCCAGCTCACCGGGCAGGCAATGGGAGCAGTACTTC. This sequence joins TRBV18 and TRBJ2-7, with D hard to call. CDR1 KGHSH and CDR2 LQKENI come from the germline V gene. Trimming took 3 bases from V and 7 from J, leaving 13 bases between them. The CDR3 sequence is 13 residues long.

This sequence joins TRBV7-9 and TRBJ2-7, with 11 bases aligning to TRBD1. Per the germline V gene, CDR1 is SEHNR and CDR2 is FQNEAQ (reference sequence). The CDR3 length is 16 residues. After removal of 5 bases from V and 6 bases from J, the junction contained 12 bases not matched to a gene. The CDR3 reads CASSRVRGGQGAEQYF. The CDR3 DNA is TGTGCCAGCAGCCGGGTGCGAGGCGGACAGGGGGCCGAGCAGTACTTC.

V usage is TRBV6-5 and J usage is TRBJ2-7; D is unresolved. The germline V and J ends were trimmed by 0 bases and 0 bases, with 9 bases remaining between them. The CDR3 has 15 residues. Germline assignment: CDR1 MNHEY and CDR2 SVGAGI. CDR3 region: CASSYSRLSSYEQYF. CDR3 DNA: TGTGCCAGCAGTTACTCGCGCCTGAGCTCCTACGAGCAGTACTTC.

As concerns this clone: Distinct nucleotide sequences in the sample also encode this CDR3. The CDR3 here is CASSLRGGNEQFF. The CDR3 DNA reads TGCGCCAGCAGCCTAAGGGGGGGAAATGAGCAGTTCTTC. The chain uses TRBV4-3 and TRBJ2-1; maybe TRBD2 (7 bases). Trimming cost V 4 bases and J 7 bases, with 11 bases left between them. The CDR3 extends over 13 amino acids. Germline CDR1 and CDR2: LGHNA and YSLEER.

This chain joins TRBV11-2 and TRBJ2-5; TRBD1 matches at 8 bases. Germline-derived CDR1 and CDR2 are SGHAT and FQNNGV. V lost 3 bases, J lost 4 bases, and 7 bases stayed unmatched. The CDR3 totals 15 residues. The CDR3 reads CASSFYRGLRETQYF. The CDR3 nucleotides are TGTGCCAGCAGCTTTTACAGGGGGTTGAGAGAGACCCAGTACTTC.